A selection of T cell receptor beta chains follows, all from one sample in a study of identical twins. TCRdb recomputed calls from the 5' RACE reads with MiXCR, one row per CDR3 protein. The sample lists hundreds of thousands of distinct CDR3 sequences, 18% occurring once. This sample was shared with a second study, whose subject was T cells expressing NK-cell markers.

Sequenced material: PBMCs. These receptors were taken from a woman aged 18 to 35 in good health. Each CDR3 is given with its conserved first and last residue. A D gene is named only where the DNA matches it firmly. The size of a clone is reported for some rows only, either as once, few or many, or as a class for expanded clones.

V: TRBV7-9; J: TRBJ1-1; D: NA; size: many; CDR3: CASTPTSGGAFF; DNA: TGTGCCAGCACACCAACTTCGGGGGGGGCTTTCTTT
V: TRBV20-1; J: TRBJ1-1; D: TRBD1; size: NA; CDR3: CSATPRDRGGWTEAFF; DNA: TGCAGTGCTACTCCTAGGGACAGGGGAGGGTGGACTGAAGCTTTCTTT
V: TRBV6-2/TRBV6-3; J: TRBJ2-3; D: TRBD2; size: many; CDR3: CASSTGLAGDTQYF; DNA: TGTGCCAGCAGTACGGGACTAGCGGGAGATACGCAGTATTTT
V: TRBV12-3/TRBV12-4; J: TRBJ1-5; D: TRBD1; size: many; CDR3: CASSLQGASNQPQHF; DNA: TGTGCCAGCAGTTTACAGGGGGCTAGCAATCAGCCCCAGCATTTT
V: TRBV10-3; J: TRBJ2-5; D: NA; size: few; CDR3: CAISEGNGRETQYF; DNA: TGTGCCATCAGTGAAGGGAATGGCAGGGAGACCCAGTACTTC
V: TRBV6-5; J: TRBJ2-5; D: NA; size: few; CDR3: CASSYYAGGAETQYF; DNA: TGTGCCAGCAGTTACTACGCTGGCGGGGCAGAGACCCAGTACTTC
V: TRBV20-1; J: TRBJ1-1; D: NA; size: NA; CDR3: CSASHGGPGTEAFF; DNA: TGCAGTGCCTCTCACGGGGGGCCGGGCACTGAAGCTTTCTTT
V: TRBV11-2; J: TRBJ2-6; D: TRBD1; size: few; CDR3: CASSFDRGRRSGANVLTF; DNA: TGTGCCAGCAGCTTTGACAGGGGGCGACGGTCTGGGGCCAACGTCCTGACTTTC
V: TRBV6-1; J: TRBJ2-7; D: NA; size: many; CDR3: CASSKTRGLNYEQYF; DNA: TGTGCCAGCAGTAAAACCAGGGGCCTAAACTACGAGCAGTACTTC
V: TRBV29-1; J: TRBJ1-2; D: NA; size: few; CDR3: CSVEDLRVGYGYTF; DNA: TGCAGCGTTGAAGATCTTCGGGTGGGCTATGGCTACACCTTC
V: TRBV7-6; J: TRBJ2-3; D: TRBD1; size: NA; CDR3: CASTTGAGTDTQYF; DNA: TGTGCCAGCACGACAGGGGCTGGTACAGATACGCAGTATTTT
V: TRBV10-2; J: TRBJ2-2; D: TRBD2; size: few; CDR3: CASKAGGPANGELFF; DNA: TGCGCCAGTAAAGCGGGAGGGCCCGCAAACGGGGAGCTGTTTTTT
V: TRBV6-1; J: TRBJ2-3; D: TRBD1; size: NA; CDR3: CASRRTGQDTQYF; DNA: TGTGCCAGCAGGAGGACAGGGCAAGATACGCAGTATTTT
V: TRBV20-1; J: TRBJ2-1; D: NA; size: many; CDR3: CSATQMRGWTNEQFF; DNA: TGCAGTGCCACCCAAATGCGCGGGTGGACCAATGAGCAGTTCTTC
V: TRBV29-1; J: TRBJ1-1; D: TRBD1; size: NA; CDR3: CSVGGWGIYTEAFF; DNA: TGCAGCGTAGGGGGCTGGGGGATCTACACTGAAGCTTTCTTT
V: TRBV7-2; J: TRBJ1-2; D: NA; size: NA; CDR3: CASSLGWATNYGYTF; DNA: TGTGCCAGCAGCTTAGGGTGGGCCACTAACTATGGCTACACCTTC
V: TRBV5-1; J: TRBJ2-6; D: TRBD1; size: NA; CDR3: CASSRPTGAGANVLTF; DNA: TGCGCCAGCAGCCGACCCACAGGGGCAGGGGCCAACGTCCTGACTTTC
V: TRBV9; J: TRBJ1-4; D: NA; size: few; CDR3: CASSPPGSNEKLFF; DNA: TGTGCCAGCAGCCCGCCCGGGAGTAACGAAAAACTGTTTTTT
V: TRBV9; J: TRBJ1-4; D: NA; size: NA; CDR3: CASSEDQGNEKLFF; DNA: TGTGCCAGCAGCGAGGACCAGGGTAATGAAAAACTGTTTTTT
V: TRBV4-1; J: TRBJ2-3; D: TRBD2; size: NA; CDR3: CASSQDSGQYTDTQYF; DNA: TGCGCCAGCAGCCAAGATAGCGGGCAGTACACAGATACGCAGTATTTT
V: TRBV7-9; J: TRBJ1-3; D: NA; size: few; CDR3: CASSYPLYSGNTIYF; DNA: TGTGCCAGCAGCTATCCTCTTTACTCTGGAAACACCATATATTTT
V: TRBV29-1; J: TRBJ2-1; D: TRBD2; size: few; CDR3: CSVDPASGGAPNEQFF; DNA: TGCAGCGTTGACCCCGCTAGCGGGGGCGCGCCCAATGAGCAGTTCTTC
V: TRBV7-9; J: TRBJ1-4; D: NA; size: few; CDR3: CASSLGGNEKLFF; DNA: TGTGCCAGCAGCTTAGGTGGAAATGAAAAACTGTTTTTT
V: TRBV6-5; J: TRBJ2-7; D: NA; size: NA; CDR3: CASSFNRGAYEQYF; DNA: TGTGCCAGCAGTTTCAACCGGGGCGCATACGAGCAGTACTTC
V: TRBV5-5; J: TRBJ2-7; D: NA; size: NA; CDR3: CASEQVLYEQYF; DNA: TGTGCCAGCGAGCAAGTACTCTACGAGCAGTACTTC
V: TRBV18; J: TRBJ2-7; D: NA; size: few; CDR3: CASSPTGEEDEQYF; DNA: TGTGCCAGCTCACCCACAGGGGAGGAGGACGAGCAGTACTTC
V: TRBV7-3; J: TRBJ1-2; D: NA; size: NA; CDR3: CASSLGEGHGYTF; DNA: TGTGCCAGCAGCTTAGGGGAAGGGCATGGCTACACCTTC
V: TRBV10-3; J: TRBJ1-2; D: TRBD1; size: NA; CDR3: CAISDGRGRDGYTF; DNA: TGTGCCATCAGTGATGGCAGGGGGCGCGATGGCTACACCTTC
V: TRBV20-1; J: TRBJ2-3; D: TRBD2; size: NA; CDR3: CSARITSGRARTQYF; DNA: TGCAGTGCTAGGATTACTAGCGGGAGGGCCCGTACGCAGTATTTT
V: TRBV6-6; J: TRBJ2-7; D: NA; size: few; CDR3: CASGRDNSYEQYF; DNA: TGTGCCAGCGGAAGGGACAACTCCTACGAGCAGTACTTC
V: TRBV4-2; J: TRBJ2-3; D: NA; size: NA; CDR3: CASSQPRGGASGTDTQYF; DNA: TGTGCCAGCAGCCAACCGCGAGGGGGGGCCTCCGGCACAGATACGCAGTATTTT
V: TRBV29-1; J: TRBJ2-7; D: TRBD1; size: NA; CDR3: CSVELRTGQSYEQYF; DNA: TGCAGCGTTGAACTGCGGACAGGACAGTCCTACGAGCAGTACTTC
V: TRBV7-8; J: TRBJ2-7; D: TRBD2; size: NA; CDR3: CASSLGLAGLPPYEQYF; DNA: TGTGCCAGCAGCTTAGGACTAGCGGGACTGCCACCCTACGAGCAGTACTTC
V: TRBV12-3/TRBV12-4; J: TRBJ2-1; D: NA; size: NA; CDR3: CASSPEGSTYNEQFF; DNA: TGTGCCAGCAGCCCTGAGGGAAGCACCTACAATGAGCAGTTCTTC
V: TRBV5-1; J: TRBJ2-5; D: TRBD1; size: NA; CDR3: CASSTGAQETQYF; DNA: TGCGCCAGCAGTACAGGGGCGCAAGAGACCCAGTACTTC
V: TRBV20-1; J: TRBJ2-5; D: TRBD2; size: NA; CDR3: CSALGTSGGVHQETQYF; DNA: TGCAGTGCCCTGGGGACTAGCGGGGGAGTGCACCAAGAGACCCAGTACTTC
V: TRBV6-6; J: TRBJ1-2; D: NA; size: few; CDR3: CASSTRDTYGYTF; DNA: TGTGCCAGCAGTACCCGGGACACTTATGGCTACACCTTC
V: TRBV12-3/TRBV12-4; J: TRBJ2-6; D: NA; size: few; CDR3: CASSPGPPGANVLTF; DNA: TGTGCCAGCAGCCCCGGACCGCCTGGGGCCAACGTCCTGACTTTC